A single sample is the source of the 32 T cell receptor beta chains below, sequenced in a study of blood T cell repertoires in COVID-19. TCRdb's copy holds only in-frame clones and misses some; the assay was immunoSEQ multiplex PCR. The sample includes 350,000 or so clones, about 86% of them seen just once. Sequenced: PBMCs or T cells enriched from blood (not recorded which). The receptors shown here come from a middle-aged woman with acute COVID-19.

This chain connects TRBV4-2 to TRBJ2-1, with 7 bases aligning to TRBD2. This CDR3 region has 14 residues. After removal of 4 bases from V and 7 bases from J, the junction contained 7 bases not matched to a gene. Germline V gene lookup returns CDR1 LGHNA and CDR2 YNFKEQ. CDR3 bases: TGTGCCAGCAGCCCCAGCGGGGTGTTGAATGAGCAGTTCTTC. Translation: CASSPSGVLNEQFF.

The CDR3 nucleotides are TGCGCCAGCAGCCAAGAGACTAGCGGAGTCAAAAACATTCAGTACTTC. Amino acids: CASSQETSGVKNIQYF. The chain has TRBV4-1 and TRBJ2-4, with 9 bases identical to TRBD2. Trimming took 0 bases from V and 3 from J; bases not matched to a gene: 3. This CDR3 spans 16 amino acids. Germline V CDR1 and CDR2: MGHRA, YSYEKL.

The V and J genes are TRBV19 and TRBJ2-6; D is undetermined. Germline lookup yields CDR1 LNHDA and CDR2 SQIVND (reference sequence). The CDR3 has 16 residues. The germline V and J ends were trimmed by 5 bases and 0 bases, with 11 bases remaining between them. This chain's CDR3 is CASSSLTNSGANVLTF. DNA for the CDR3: TGTGCCAGTAGTTCCCTTACTAACTCTGGGGCCAACGTCCTGACTTTC.

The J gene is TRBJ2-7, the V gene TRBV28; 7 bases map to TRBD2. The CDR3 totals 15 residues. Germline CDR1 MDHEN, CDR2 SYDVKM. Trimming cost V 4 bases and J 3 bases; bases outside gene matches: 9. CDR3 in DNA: TGTGCCAGCAGTTCCACCGGACTAGGGAACTACGAGCAGTACTTC. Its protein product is CASSSTGLGNYEQYF.

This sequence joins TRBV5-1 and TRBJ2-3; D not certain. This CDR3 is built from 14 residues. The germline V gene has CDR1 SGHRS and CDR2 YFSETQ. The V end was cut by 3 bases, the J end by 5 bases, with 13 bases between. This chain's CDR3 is CASSSLKNRDTQYF. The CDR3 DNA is TGCGCCAGCAGCTCCCTAAAAAACAGAGATACGCAGTATTTT. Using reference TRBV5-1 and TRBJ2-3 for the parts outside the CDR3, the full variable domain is KAGVTQTPRYLIKTRGQQVTLSCSPISGHRSVSWYQQTPGQGLQFLFEYFSETQRNKGNFPGRFSGRQFSNSRSEMNVSTLELGDSALYLCASSSLKNRDTQYFGPGTRLTVL.

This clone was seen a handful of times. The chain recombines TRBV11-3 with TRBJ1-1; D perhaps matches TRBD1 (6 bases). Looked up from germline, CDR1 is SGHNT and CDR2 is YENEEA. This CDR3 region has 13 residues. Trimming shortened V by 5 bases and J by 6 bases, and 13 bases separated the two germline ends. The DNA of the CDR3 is TGTGCCAGCAGCGCACAGGGACCTTCTGAAGCTTTCTTT. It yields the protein CASSAQGPSEAFF.

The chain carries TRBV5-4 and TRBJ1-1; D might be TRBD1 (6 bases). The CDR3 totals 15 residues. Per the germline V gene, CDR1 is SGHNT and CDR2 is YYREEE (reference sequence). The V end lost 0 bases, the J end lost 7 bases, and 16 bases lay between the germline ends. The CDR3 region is CASSLGNRQDNEAFF. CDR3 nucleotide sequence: TGTGCCAGCAGCTTGGGGAATAGACAGGACAATGAAGCTTTCTTT. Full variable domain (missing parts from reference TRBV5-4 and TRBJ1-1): ETGVTQSPTHLIKTRGQQVTLRCSSQSGHNTVSWYQQALGQGPQFIFQYYREEENGRGNFPPRFSGLQFPNYSSELNVNALELDDSALYLCASSLGNRQDNEAFFGQGTRLTVV.

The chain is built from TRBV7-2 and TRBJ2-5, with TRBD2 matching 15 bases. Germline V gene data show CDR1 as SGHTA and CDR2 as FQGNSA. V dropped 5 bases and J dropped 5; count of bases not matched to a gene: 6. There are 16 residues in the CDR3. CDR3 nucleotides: TGTGCCAGCAGCCGGACTAGCGGGGGGGCCAGGGAGACCCAGTACTTC. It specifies CASSRTSGGARETQYF. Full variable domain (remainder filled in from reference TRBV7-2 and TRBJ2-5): GAGVSQSPSNKVTEKGKDVELRCDPISGHTALYWYRQSLGQGLEFLIYFQGNSAPDKSGLPSDRFSAERTGGSVSTLTIQRTQQEDSAVYLCASSRTSGGARETQYFGPGTRLLVL.

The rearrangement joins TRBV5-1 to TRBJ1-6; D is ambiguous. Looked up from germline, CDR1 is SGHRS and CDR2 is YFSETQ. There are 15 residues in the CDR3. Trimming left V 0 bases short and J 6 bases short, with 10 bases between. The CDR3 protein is CASSLVGVGNSPLHF. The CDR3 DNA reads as TGCGCCAGCAGCTTGGTGGGCGTTGGTAATTCACCCCTCCACTTT.

The CDR3 sequence: CASSESSLNRRETQYF. The CDR3 DNA reads TGCGCCAGCAGTGAGTCATCCTTAAATCGGCGGGAGACCCAGTACTTC. The chain links TRBV10-1 to TRBJ2-5, with D unresolved. V lost 0 bases and J 5 bases, leaving 16 bases between the germline ends. Per the germline V gene, CDR1 is WNHNN and CDR2 is SYGVQD (reference sequence). The CDR3 has 16 amino acids.

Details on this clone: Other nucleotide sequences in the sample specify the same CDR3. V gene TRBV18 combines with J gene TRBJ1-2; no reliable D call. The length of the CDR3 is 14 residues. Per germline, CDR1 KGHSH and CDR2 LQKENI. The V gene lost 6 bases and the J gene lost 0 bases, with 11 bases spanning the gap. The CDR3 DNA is TGTGCCAGCTCCCCGGCGGGCTCTAACTATGGCTACACCTTC. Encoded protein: CASSPAGSNYGYTF.

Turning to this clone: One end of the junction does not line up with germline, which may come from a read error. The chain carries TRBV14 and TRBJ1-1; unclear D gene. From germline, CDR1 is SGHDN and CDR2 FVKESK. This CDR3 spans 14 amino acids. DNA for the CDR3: TGTGCCGGCAGCCATCAGGAAATAAACACTGAAGCTTTCTTT. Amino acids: CAGSHQEINTEAFF. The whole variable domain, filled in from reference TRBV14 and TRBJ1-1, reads EAGVTQFPSHSVIEKGQTVTLRCDPISGHDNLYWYRRVMGKEIKFLLHFVKESKQDESGMPNNRFLAERTGGTYSTLKVQPAELEDSGVYFCAGSHQEINTEAFFGQGTRLTVV.

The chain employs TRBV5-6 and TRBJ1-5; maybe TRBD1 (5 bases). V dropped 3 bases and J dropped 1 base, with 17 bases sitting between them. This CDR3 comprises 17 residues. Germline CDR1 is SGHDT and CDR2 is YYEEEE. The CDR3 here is CASSWSGTRGSNQPQHF. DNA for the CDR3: TGTGCCAGCAGCTGGAGCGGGACCCGAGGAAGCAATCAGCCCCAGCATTTT.

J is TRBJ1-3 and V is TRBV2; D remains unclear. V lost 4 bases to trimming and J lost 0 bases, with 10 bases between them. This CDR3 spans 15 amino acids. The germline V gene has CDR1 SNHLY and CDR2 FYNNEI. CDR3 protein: CASSVPGNSGNTIYF. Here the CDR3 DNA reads TGTGCCAGCAGTGTACCGGGAAACTCTGGAAACACCATATATTTT.

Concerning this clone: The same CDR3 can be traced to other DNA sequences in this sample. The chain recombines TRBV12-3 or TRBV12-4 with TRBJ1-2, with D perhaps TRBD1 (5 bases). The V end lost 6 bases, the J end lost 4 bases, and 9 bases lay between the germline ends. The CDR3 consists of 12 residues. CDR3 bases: TGTGCCAGCAGCCCGGGGGGCTATGGCTACACCTTC. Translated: CASSPGGYGYTF.

The CDR3 DNA sequence: TGTGCCAGCAGCTCCACGACAGGGAACACCGGGGAGCTGTTTTTT. Translated: CASSSTTGNTGELFF. The V gene is TRBV7-3, the J gene TRBJ2-2, with D maybe TRBD1 (6 bases). Germline CDR1 is SGHTA and CDR2 is FQGTGA. The CDR3 totals 15 residues. Deletions cut 4 bases from V and 1 base from J, with 10 bases between.

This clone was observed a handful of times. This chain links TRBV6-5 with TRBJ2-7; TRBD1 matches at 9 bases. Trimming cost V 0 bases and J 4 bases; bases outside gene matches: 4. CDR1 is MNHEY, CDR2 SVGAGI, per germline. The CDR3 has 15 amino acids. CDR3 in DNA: TGTGCCAGCAGTTACTCTGACAGGGGGTCGTACGAGCAGTACTTC. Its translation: CASSYSDRGSYEQYF.

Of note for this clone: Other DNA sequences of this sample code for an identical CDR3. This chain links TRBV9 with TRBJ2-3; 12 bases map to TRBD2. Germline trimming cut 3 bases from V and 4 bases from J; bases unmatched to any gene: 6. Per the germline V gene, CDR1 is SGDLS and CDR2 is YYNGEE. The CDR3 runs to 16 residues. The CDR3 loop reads CASSALAGGEADTQYF. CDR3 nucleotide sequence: TGTGCCAGCAGCGCACTAGCGGGGGGAGAGGCAGATACGCAGTATTTT. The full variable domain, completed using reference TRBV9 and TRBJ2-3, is DSGVTQTPKHLITATGQRVTLRCSPRSGDLSVYWYQQSLDQGLQFLIQYYNGEERAKGNILERFSAQQFPDLHSELNLSSLELGDSALYFCASSALAGGEADTQYFGPGTRLTVL.

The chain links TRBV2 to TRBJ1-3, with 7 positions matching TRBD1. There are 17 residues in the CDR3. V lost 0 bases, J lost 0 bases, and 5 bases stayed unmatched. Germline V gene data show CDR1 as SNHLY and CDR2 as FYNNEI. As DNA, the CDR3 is TGTGCCAGCAGTGAAGCGGACAGGACCTTCTCTGGAAACACCATATATTTT. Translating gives CASSEADRTFSGNTIYF.

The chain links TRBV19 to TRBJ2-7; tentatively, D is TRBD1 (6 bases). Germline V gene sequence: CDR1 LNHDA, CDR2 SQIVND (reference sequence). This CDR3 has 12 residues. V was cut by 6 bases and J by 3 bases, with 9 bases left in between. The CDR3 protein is CASRNRVYEQYF. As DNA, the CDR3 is TGTGCCAGTAGAAACAGGGTCTACGAGCAGTACTTC.

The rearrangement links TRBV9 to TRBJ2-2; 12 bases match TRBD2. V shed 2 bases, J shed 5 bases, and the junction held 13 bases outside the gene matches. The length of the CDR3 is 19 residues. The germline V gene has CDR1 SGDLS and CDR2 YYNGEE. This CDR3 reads CASSVGLAGGPSGTGELFF. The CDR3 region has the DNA TGTGCCAGCAGCGTCGGTCTAGCGGGAGGGCCGAGTGGTACCGGGGAGCTGTTTTTT.

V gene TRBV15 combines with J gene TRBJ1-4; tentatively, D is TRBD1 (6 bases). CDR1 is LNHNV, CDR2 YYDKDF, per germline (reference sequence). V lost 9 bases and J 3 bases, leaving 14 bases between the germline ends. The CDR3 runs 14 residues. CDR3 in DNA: TGTGCCACGAGCCACGCAGGGGCTAATGAAAAACTGTTTTTT. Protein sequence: CATSHAGANEKLFF.

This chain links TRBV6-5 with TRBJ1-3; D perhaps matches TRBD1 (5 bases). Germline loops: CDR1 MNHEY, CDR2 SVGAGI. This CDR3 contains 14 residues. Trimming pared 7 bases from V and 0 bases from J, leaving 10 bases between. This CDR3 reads CASMGHASGNTIYF. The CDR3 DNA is TGTGCCAGCATGGGGCATGCCTCTGGAAACACCATATATTTT.

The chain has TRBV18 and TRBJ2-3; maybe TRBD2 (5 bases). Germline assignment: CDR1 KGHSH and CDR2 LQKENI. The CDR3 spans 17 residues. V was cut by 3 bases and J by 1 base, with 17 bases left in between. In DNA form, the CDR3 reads TGTGCCAGCTCACCCACCACCGGCCTGAGGGGCACAGATACGCAGTATTTT. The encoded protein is CASSPTTGLRGTDTQYF.

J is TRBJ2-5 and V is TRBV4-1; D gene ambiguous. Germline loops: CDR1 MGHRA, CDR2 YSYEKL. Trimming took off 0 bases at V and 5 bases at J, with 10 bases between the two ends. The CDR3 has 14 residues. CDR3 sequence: CASSQETMVETQYF. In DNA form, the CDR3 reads TGCGCCAGCAGCCAAGAGACAATGGTGGAGACCCAGTACTTC.

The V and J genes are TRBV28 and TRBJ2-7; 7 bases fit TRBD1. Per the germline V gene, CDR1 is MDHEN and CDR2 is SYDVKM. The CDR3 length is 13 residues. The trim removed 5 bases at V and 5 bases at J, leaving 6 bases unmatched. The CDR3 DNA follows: TGTGCCAGCAGTCCCCATGACAGGGACGAGCAGTACTTC. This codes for CASSPHDRDEQYF.

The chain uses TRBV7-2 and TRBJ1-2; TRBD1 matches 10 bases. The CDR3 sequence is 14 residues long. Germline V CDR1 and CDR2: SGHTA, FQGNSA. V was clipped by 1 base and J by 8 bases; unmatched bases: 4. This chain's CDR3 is CASSLGQGAGGYTF. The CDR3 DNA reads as TGTGCCAGCAGCTTAGGACAGGGGGCTGGGGGCTACACCTTC.

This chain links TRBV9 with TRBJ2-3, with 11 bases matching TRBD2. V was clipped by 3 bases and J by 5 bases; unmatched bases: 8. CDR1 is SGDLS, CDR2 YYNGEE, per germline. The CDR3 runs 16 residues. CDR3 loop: CASSATSGGWVDTQYF. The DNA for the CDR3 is TGTGCCAGCAGCGCCACTAGCGGGGGTTGGGTAGATACGCAGTATTTT.

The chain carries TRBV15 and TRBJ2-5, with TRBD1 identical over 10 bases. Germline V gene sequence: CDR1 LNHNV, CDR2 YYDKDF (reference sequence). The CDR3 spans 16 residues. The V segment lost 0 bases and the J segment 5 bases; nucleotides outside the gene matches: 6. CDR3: CATSRDPPGQGETQYF. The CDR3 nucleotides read TGTGCCACCAGCAGAGATCCCCCGGGACAGGGGGAGACCCAGTACTTC. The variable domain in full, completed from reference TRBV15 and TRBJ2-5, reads DAMVIQNPRYQVTQFGKPVTLSCSQTLNHNVMYWYQQKSSQAPKLLFHYYDKDFNNEADTPDNFQSRRPNTSFCFLDIRSPGLGDTAMYLCATSRDPPGQGETQYFGPGTRLLVL.

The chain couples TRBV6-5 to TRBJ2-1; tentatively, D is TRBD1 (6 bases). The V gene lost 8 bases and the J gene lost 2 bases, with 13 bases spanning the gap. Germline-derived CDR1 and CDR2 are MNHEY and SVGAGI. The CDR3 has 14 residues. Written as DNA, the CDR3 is TGTGCCAGCCGGCAGGGGTACACCTACAATGAGCAGTTCTTC. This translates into CASRQGYTYNEQFF.

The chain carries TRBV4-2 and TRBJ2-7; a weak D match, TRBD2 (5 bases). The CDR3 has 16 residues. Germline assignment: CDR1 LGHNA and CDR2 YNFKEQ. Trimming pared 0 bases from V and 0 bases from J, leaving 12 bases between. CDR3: CASSQDKAGPSYEQYF. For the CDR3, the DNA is TGTGCCAGCAGCCAAGATAAGGCGGGCCCCTCCTACGAGCAGTACTTC.

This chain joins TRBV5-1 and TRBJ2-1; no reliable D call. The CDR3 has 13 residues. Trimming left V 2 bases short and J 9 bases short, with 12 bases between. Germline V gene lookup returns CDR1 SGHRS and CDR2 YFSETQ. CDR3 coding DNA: TGCGCCAGCAGCTTCGCGGCCGATGGTGAGCAGTTCTTC. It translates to CASSFAADGEQFF.